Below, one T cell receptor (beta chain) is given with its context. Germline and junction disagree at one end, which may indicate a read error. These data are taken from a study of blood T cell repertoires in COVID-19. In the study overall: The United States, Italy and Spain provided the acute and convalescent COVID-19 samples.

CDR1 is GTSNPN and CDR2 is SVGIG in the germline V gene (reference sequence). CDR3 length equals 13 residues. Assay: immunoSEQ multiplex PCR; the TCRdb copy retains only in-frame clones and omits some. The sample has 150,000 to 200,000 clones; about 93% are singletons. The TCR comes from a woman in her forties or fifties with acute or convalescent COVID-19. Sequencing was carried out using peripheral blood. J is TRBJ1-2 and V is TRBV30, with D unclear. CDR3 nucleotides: TGTGCCTGGACCTTGGGGTTTGTGGAGGCGATTAACTTC. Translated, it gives CAWTLGFVEAINF.